This T cell receptor beta chain came from a study of OX40 agonist ivuxolimab in advanced cancers. Study background: Given to patients was ivuxolimab, an agonistic anti-OX40 (CD134) antibody. From 23 to 79 years was the age range, with a mean of roughly 59 years, and around 84% were male. Past anti-PD-1, anti-PD-L1 or anti-CTLA-4 therapy was accepted, and 30% to 50% had received some.

A history of autoimmune disease or systemic immunosuppression excluded patients. Sequencing used immunoSEQ multiplex PCR; TCRdb keeps in-frame clones, though not all of them. The data hold approximately 82,000 clones, with 80% to 95% observed a single time. CDR1 and CDR2 (germline): SGHAT, FQNNGV. The CDR3 covers 14 residues. V lost 5 bases and J lost 3, with 10 bases in between. The chain joins TRBV11-2 to TRBJ2-2, with D possibly being TRBD1 (6 bases). The sequenced sample was CD4+ or CD8+ T cells sorted from blood, obtained in a trial of the OX40 agonist ivuxolimab. This TCR came from an adult with an advanced solid tumor such as melanoma, head and neck, liver or kidney cancer. The CDR3 DNA follows: TGTGCCAGCAGCCCCCAGGGGTACACCGGGGAGCTGTTTTTT. It yields the protein CASSPQGYTGELFF.